Following are 6 T cell receptor beta chains from one sample sequenced in a study of control samples from healthy donors and cancer patients. Clones were sequenced by immunoSEQ multiplex PCR, and TCRdb holds only the in-frame ones, with some missing. The sample lists just over 50,000 clones, 88% occurring once. Sequenced material: PBMCs. These receptors were taken from a middle-aged man with head and neck cancer.

The chain uses TRBV9 and TRBJ2-2; D is undetermined. Germline CDR1 and CDR2: SGDLS and YYNGEE. The CDR3 has 15 residues. The V end lost 0 bases, the J end lost 4 bases, and 10 bases lay between the germline ends. The CDR3 DNA follows: TGTGCCAGCAGCGTAGGGTGGGCAGTCACCGGGGAGCTGTTTTTT. It yields the protein CASSVGWAVTGELFF.

V and J are TRBV3-1 (or the pseudogene TRBV3-2) and TRBJ2-3; no firm D call. V was trimmed by 1 base and J by 3 bases, leaving 17 bases between them. The CDR3 extends over 17 amino acids. The germline CDR1 and CDR2 sequences are LGHDT and YNNKEL (reference sequence). CDR3 residues: CASSQVSGQSRTDTQYF. CDR3 nucleotides: TGTGCCAGCAGCCAAGTTTCGGGCCAGAGCAGGACAGATACGCAGTATTTT.

CDR3 coding DNA: TGTGCCAGCAGTGCGAATGAGGGCCCGTCGGATACGCAGTATTTT. Translation: CASSANEGPSDTQYF. This sequence joins TRBV2 and TRBJ2-3; a weak D match, TRBD2 (5 bases). The CDR3 totals 15 residues. Germline CDR1 and CDR2: SNHLY and FYNNEI. Trimming removed 4 bases from V and 6 bases from J, with 17 bases in between.

The J gene is TRBJ1-1, the V gene TRBV11-3; 7 bases agree with TRBD1. The CDR3 runs 19 residues. Trimming at V came to 5 bases and at J to 3 bases, leaving 21 bases not matched to a gene. Germline V CDR1 and CDR2: SGHNT, YENEEA. The CDR3 DNA is TGTGCCAGCAGCCAGACCGACCACAATGCAGGGGGTAAAGACACTGAAGCTTTCTTT. Translated: CASSQTDHNAGGKDTEAFF.

V gene TRBV6-5 combines with J gene TRBJ1-3; weak D call: TRBD1 (6 bases). V was shortened by 6 bases and J by 0 bases, with 9 bases between the two germline ends. The CDR3 is 14 residues long. Germline values: CDR1 MNHEY, CDR2 SVGAGI. The CDR3 sequence: CASRTGNSGNTIYF. CDR3 DNA: TGTGCCAGCAGGACAGGCAACTCTGGAAACACCATATATTTT.

The V gene is TRBV3-1 (or the pseudogene TRBV3-2), the J gene TRBJ2-2, with 7 bases fitting TRBD1. The junction had 6 bases not matched to a gene; V was cut back by 6 bases and J by 2 bases. The CDR3 length is 15 residues. CDR1 is LGHDT, CDR2 YNNKEL, per germline (reference sequence). The CDR3 DNA is TGTGCCAGCAGGCGACAGGGCACTAACACCGGGGAGCTGTTTTTT. Translating it yields CASRRQGTNTGELFF.